This paragraph reports one T cell receptor beta chain. The data derive from a study of shared clonotypes between healthy human individuals. Assay used: immunoSEQ multiplex PCR; TCRdb lists only in-frame clones, some missing. The sample carries about 680,000 clones, about three quarters recorded once. Germline trimming cut 0 bases from V and 6 bases from J; bases unmatched to any gene: 11. From germline, CDR1 is SEHNR and CDR2 FQNEAQ (reference sequence). This CDR3 has 17 amino acids. The sequenced sample was memory CD4+ T cells sorted from blood. Subset of the sample: CD45RA-negative fraction. This TCR was sampled from a woman aged 25 to 45 in good health. The chain recombines TRBV7-9 with TRBJ2-7; 10 nucleotides match TRBD2. The CDR3 DNA follows: TGTGCCAGCAGCTTAGCGTTTACTAGCGGGATTCTATTCGAGCAGTACTTC. It encodes CASSLAFTSGILFEQYF.